This T cell receptor (beta chain) stems from a study of T-cell reconstitution after alpha-beta-depleted transplantation in children. During its preparation, the TCRbeta library received unique molecular identifiers. MiXCR, applied by TCRdb to the PCR reads, yields one record per CDR3 protein. The data show 780,000 or so distinct CDR3 sequences, with under 20% seen just once and approximately 5% held by the top ten. General study results and limits: Recipient T cells and thymic progenitors that survived gave rise to the high TCRbeta diversity observed at day 60 in some patients.

This clonotype was observed a handful of times. What it recognizes is unknown. This sequence originates from a male patient younger than 18 who had a stem cell transplant for acute lymphoblastic leukemia, so the T cells may come from the graft donor. The material was PBMCs, mostly from graft donor cells, obtained 360 days after TCRalphabeta/CD19-depleted stem cell transplant.

The CDR3 coding sequence is TGTGCCAGCAGCTTAGCGGTGCGGGACCAAGAGACCCAGTACTTC. Translating gives CASSLAVRDQETQYF. V is TRBV7-9 and J is TRBJ2-5; D possibly corresponds to TRBD2 (5 bases). V lost 0 bases and J 0 bases, leaving 8 bases between the germline ends. This CDR3 contains 15 residues. The V gene's germline CDR1 is SEHNR and CDR2 FQNEAQ (reference sequence).